This TCR beta chain was documented in a study of T-cell memory formation after mild COVID-19. V was shortened by 6 bases and J by 3 bases, with 18 bases between the two germline ends. The CDR3 extends over 15 amino acids. Study-wide findings and caveats: There was no confirmation that second-wave clones peaking on day 37 were SARS-CoV-2 specific.

About this clonotype itself: The antigen is unknown.

Employing constant-segment primers, 5'RACE generated TCR alpha and TCR beta cDNA libraries bearing sample barcodes and UMIs. In TCRdb, the 5' RACE reads were re-called with MiXCR into one record per CDR3 protein. The sample contains 360,000 or so distinct CDR3 sequences, around 27% of which appear only once. The TCR was taken from an adult woman who had mild COVID-19 (a few samples of this study predate the infection). Cell type and time point are not known. The chain links TRBV12-3 or TRBV12-4 to TRBJ2-7; TRBD1 is a possible D gene (7 bases). Sequencing input: PBMCs or a T cell subset sorted from them (not recorded which). The CDR3 nucleotides read TGTGCCAGCAGGAGTTCAGGGGGGCTCAGCTACGAGCAGTACTTC. It is translated as CASRSSGGLSYEQYF.